One sample yielded the 15 T cell receptor beta chains listed below, sequenced in a study of T-cell memory formation after mild COVID-19 (dated by TCRdb to about 2021). Libraries were made using 5' RACE. The sample was run on an Illumina NovaSeq 6000. TCRdb trimmed the raw reads at Q25, called clones with MiXCR and kept productive beta chains. Identical CDR3 proteins give one entry, which carries the most common genes and DNA. Recorded for this sample are about half a million distinct CDR3 sequences; 18% of them occurred a single time. The ten largest clones take up roughly 12% of the sample. Sequenced material: PBMCs or a T cell subset sorted from them (not recorded which). All receptors come from an adult woman who had mild COVID-19 (a few samples of this study predate the infection). The sample titles of this study are shuffled in the database, so cell type and time point are left out; the donor was told from shared clones.

The genes are TRBV21-1 and TRBJ2-1; the table assigns TRBD1, which was not confirmed against the DNA. TRBV21-1 is tagged as a pseudogene. The CDR3 spans 16 residues. The CDR3 region is CASNPKRRGGYNEQFF. CDR3 in DNA: TGTGCCAGCAACCCGAAGAGGAGGGGGGGCTACAATGAGCAGTTCTTC.

The chain recombines TRBV3-1 with TRBJ2-3; possibly TRBD1 for D (6 bases). This CDR3 is built from 17 residues. Germline V gene lookup returns CDR1 LGHDT and CDR2 YNNKEL (reference sequence). V was cut by 1 base and J by 7 bases, with 21 bases left in between. CDR3 amino acids: CASSQGGSGVELYTQYF. CDR3 DNA: TGTGCCAGCAGCCAAGGGGGCTCAGGGGTGGAATTATATACGCAGTATTTT.

In this sample, this clonotype turned up many times. The rearrangement joins TRBV7-3 to TRBJ2-3; D tentatively fits TRBD1 or TRBD2 (5 bases each). The V end lost 0 bases, the J end lost 4 bases, and 14 bases lay between the germline ends. Per the germline V gene, CDR1 is SGHTA and CDR2 is FQGTGA. The CDR3 has 16 amino acids. CDR3 in amino acids: CASSLTPGPPSDTQYF. In DNA form, the CDR3 reads TGTGCCAGCAGCTTAACGCCGGGACCCCCCTCAGATACGCAGTATTTT. Full variable domain (rest looked up from reference TRBV7-3 and TRBJ2-3): GAGVSQTPSNKVTEKGKYVELRCDPISGHTALYWYRQSLGQGPEFLIYFQGTGAADDSGLPNDRFFAVRPEGSVSTLKIQRTERGDSAVYLCASSLTPGPPSDTQYFGPGTRLTVL.

This clonotype was seen only a few times. CDR3 nucleotide sequence: TGCAGCGTTGGGCAGGGGGGTGAAGCTTTCTTT. Amino acid sequence: CSVGQGGEAFF. The chain uses TRBV29-1 and TRBJ1-1, with 7 bases matching TRBD1. The CDR3 contains 11 residues. Trimming removed 4 bases from V and 7 bases from J; junction bases left unmatched: 3. Germline V gives CDR1 SQVTM, CDR2 ANQGSEA.

This clonotype was counted a few times. The junction shows a germline mismatch at one end, possibly a read error. The chain uses TRBV20-1 and TRBJ2-7; TRBD2 is a possible D gene (6 bases). This CDR3 comprises 16 residues. The germline CDR1 and CDR2 sequences are DFQATT and SNEGSKA (reference sequence). The CDR3 protein is CSARDLGVAELSPEEF. The CDR3 nucleotides read TGCAGTGCTAGAGATCTAGGTGTAGCGGAACTTTCCCCCGAAGAATTC.

This clonotype was seen repeatedly, ten times or more. The rearrangement links TRBV7-2 to TRBJ2-3, with unresolved D. V lost 2 bases to trimming and J lost 1 base, with 10 bases between them. The CDR3 contains 15 residues. Germline values: CDR1 SGHTA, CDR2 FQGNSA. The CDR3 DNA sequence: TGTGCCAGCAGCTTAAACAAGGCTGGCACAGATACGCAGTATTTT. It is translated as CASSLNKAGTDTQYF.

This clonotype was found a few times. This sequence joins TRBV7-9 and TRBJ2-1; TRBD2 matches at 12 bases. Germline V CDR1 and CDR2: SEHNR, FQNEAQ (reference sequence). The CDR3 has 16 amino acids. V lost 3 bases to trimming and J lost 7 bases; unmatched junction nucleotides: 7. CDR3 sequence (DNA): TGTGCCAGCAGCTTCTATACTAGCGGGAGGATGAATGAGCAGTTCTTC. This sequence encodes CASSFYTSGRMNEQFF.

The CDR3 here is CASSLVVRGGSTDTQYF. CDR3 DNA sequence: TGTGCCAGCAGCTTAGTGGTCCGCGGGGGGAGCACAGATACGCAGTATTTT. This chain uses TRBV7-6 with TRBJ2-3, with 8 positions matching TRBD2. Germline-derived CDR1 and CDR2 are SGHVS and FNYEAQ. Germline trimming cut 1 base from V and 0 bases from J; bases unmatched to any gene: 6. The CDR3 totals 17 residues.

This clonotype was counted a few times. This chain joins TRBV5-1 and TRBJ2-1; possible D gene TRBD2, 5 bases. V lost 1 base and J lost 1, with 9 bases in between. Germline values: CDR1 SGHRS, CDR2 YFSETQ. CDR3 length: 15 residues. The CDR3 loop is CASSLIGVSYNEQFF. CDR3 nucleotide sequence: TGCGCCAGCAGCTTGATCGGGGTTTCCTACAATGAGCAGTTCTTC.

The chain combines TRBV5-4 with TRBJ2-7; D is tentatively TRBD1 or TRBD2 (5 bases each). Between the trimmed V and J ends, which lost 6 bases and 9 bases, there was a span of 19 bases. Germline V gives CDR1 SGHNT, CDR2 YYREEE (reference sequence). This CDR3 region has 13 residues. The CDR3 DNA sequence: TGTGCCAGCAACGGGGCTGAAAGCGCTGGGCAGTACTTC. Encoded protein: CASNGAESAGQYF.

The chain couples TRBV11-2 to TRBJ1-5; D unresolved. V lost 5 bases and J lost 2, with 22 bases in between. CDR3 length: 18 residues. CDR1 and CDR2 from the germline V gene are SGHAT and FQNNGV. The CDR3, as DNA: TGTGCCAGCAGCCTCGGTAGAGGAAGTTTGGCAGGCAATCAGCCCCAGCATTTT. Translating gives CASSLGRGSLAGNQPQHF.

This clonotype was detected a few times. The rearrangement uses TRBV27 and TRBJ1-2, with D perhaps matching TRBD1 (6 bases). Germline assignment: CDR1 MNHEY and CDR2 SMNVEV (reference sequence). V dropped 2 bases and J dropped 1 base, with 8 bases sitting between them. The CDR3 runs 14 residues. Here the CDR3 reads CASSLKGGNYGYTF. CDR3 DNA sequence: TGTGCCAGCAGTTTAAAGGGGGGTAACTATGGCTACACCTTC.

The chain recombines TRBV20-1 with TRBJ1-1, with a tentative D call TRBD1 (5 bases). Germline V lookup: CDR1 DFQATT, CDR2 SNEGSKA (reference sequence). Between the trimmed V and J ends, which lost 1 base and 6 bases, there was a span of 21 bases. This CDR3 is built from 16 residues. CDR3 amino acids: CSARGRAAKWGAEAFF. CDR3 DNA: TGCAGTGCTAGAGGGAGGGCCGCCAAATGGGGGGCTGAAGCTTTCTTT.

In its sample, this clonotype was seen a few times. The chain has TRBV7-9 and TRBJ2-7; no firm D call. The CDR3 loop spans 13 amino acids. The V end was cut by 0 bases, the J end by 3 bases, with 6 bases between. Germline values: CDR1 SEHNR, CDR2 FQNEAQ (reference sequence). The CDR3 region has the DNA TGTGCCAGCAGCTTAGCGGGGATCTACGAGCAGTACTTC. Its protein is CASSLAGIYEQYF.

The rearrangement uses TRBV4-2 and TRBJ2-2, with no clear D. The V and J ends lost 4 bases and 2 bases respectively, with 17 bases between them. CDR3 size: 17 residues. Germline CDR1 reads LGHNA; CDR2 reads YNFKEQ. CDR3 nucleotide sequence: TGTGCCAGCAGCCGGACCACGGGCGGCGGCAACACCGGGGAGCTGTTTTTT. Translated: CASSRTTGGGNTGELFF.